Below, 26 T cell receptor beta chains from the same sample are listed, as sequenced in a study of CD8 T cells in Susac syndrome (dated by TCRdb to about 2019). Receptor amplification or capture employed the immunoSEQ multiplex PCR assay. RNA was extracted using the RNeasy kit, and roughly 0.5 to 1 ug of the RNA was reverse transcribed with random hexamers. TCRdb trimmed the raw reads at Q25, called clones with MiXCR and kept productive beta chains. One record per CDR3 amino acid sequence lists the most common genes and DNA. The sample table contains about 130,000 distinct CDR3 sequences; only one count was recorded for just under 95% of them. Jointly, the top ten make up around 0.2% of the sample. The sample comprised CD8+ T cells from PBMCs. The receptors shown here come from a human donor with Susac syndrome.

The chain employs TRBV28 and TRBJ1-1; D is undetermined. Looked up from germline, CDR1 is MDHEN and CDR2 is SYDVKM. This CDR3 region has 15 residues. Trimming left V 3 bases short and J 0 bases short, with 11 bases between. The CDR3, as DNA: TGTGCCAGCAGTTTTATCGGCGCTATGAACACTGAAGCTTTCTTT. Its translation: CASSFIGAMNTEAFF.

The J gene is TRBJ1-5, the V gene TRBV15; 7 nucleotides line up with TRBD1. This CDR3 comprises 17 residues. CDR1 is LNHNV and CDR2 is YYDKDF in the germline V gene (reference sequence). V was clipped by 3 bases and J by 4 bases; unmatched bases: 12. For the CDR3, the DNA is TGTGCCACCAGCAGTACCAGGACAGGAATATGGAATCAGCCCCAGCATTTT. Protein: CATSSTRTGIWNQPQHF.

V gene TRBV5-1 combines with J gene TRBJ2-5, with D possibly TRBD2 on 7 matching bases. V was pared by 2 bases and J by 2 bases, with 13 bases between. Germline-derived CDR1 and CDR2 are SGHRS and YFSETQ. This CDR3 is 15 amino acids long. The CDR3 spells CASSFTGGPQETQYF. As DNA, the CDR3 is TGCGCCAGCAGCTTCACGGGGGGCCCTCAAGAGACCCAGTACTTC. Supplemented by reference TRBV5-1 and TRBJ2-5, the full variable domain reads KAGVTQTPRYLIKTRGQQVTLSCSPISGHRSVSWYQQTPGQGLQFLFEYFSETQRNKGNFPGRFSGRQFSNSRSEMNVSTLELGDSALYLCASSFTGGPQETQYFGPGTRLLVL.

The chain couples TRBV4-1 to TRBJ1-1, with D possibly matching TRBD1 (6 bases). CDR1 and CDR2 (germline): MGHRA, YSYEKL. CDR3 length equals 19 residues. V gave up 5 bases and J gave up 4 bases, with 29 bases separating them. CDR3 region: CASSGHHGTTAGRSTEAFF. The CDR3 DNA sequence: TGCGCCAGCAGCGGACATCACGGGACAACCGCGGGAAGGTCCACTGAAGCTTTCTTT.

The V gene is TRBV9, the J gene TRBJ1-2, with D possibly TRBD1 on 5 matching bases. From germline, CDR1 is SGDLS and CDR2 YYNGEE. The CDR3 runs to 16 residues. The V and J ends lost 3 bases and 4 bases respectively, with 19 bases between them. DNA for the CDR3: TGTGCCAGCAGCGACTCATCATCGGGGCTACGCTATGGCTACACCTTC. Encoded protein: CASSDSSSGLRYGYTF.

The CDR3 coding sequence is TGTGCCAGCAGGGTGACAGGGTCCAATCAGCCCCAGCATTTT. It codes for CASRVTGSNQPQHF. V and J are TRBV2 and TRBJ1-5; 7 nucleotides agree with TRBD1. This CDR3 has 14 amino acids. The germline CDR1 and CDR2 sequences are SNHLY and FYNNEI. The trim removed 6 bases at V and 3 bases at J, leaving 5 bases unmatched. The full variable domain, completed using reference TRBV2 and TRBJ1-5, is EPEVTQTPSHQVTQMGQEVILRCVPISNHLYFYWYRQILGQKVEFLVSFYNNEISEKSEIFDDQFSVERPDGSNFTLKIRSTKLEDSAMYFCASRVTGSNQPQHFGDGTRLSIL.

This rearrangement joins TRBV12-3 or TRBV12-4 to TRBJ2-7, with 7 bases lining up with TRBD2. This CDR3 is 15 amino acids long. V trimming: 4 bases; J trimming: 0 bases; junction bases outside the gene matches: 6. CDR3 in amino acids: CASSSTGGDSYEQYF. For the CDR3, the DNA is TGTGCCAGCAGTTCGACGGGGGGAGACTCCTACGAGCAGTACTTC.

CDR3 residues: CASSLEIGAGETQYF. DNA for the CDR3: TGTGCCAGCAGCCTAGAAATTGGGGCGGGAGAGACCCAGTACTTC. The chain joins TRBV5-6 to TRBJ2-5; D assignment may be TRBD1 or TRBD2 (5 bases each). This CDR3 is 15 amino acids long. V lost 4 bases and J 4 bases, leaving 17 bases between the germline ends. The V gene's germline CDR1 is SGHDT and CDR2 YYEEEE.

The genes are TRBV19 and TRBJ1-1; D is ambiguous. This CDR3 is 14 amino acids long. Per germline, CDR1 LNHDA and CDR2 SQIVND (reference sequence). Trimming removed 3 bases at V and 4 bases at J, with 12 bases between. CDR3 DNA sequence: TGTGCCAGTAGTATCCGACTCTCCGGCACTGAAGCTTTCTTT. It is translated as CASSIRLSGTEAFF.

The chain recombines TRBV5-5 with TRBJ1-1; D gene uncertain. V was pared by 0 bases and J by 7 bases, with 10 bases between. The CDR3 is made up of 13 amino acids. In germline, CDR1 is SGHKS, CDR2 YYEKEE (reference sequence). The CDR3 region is CASSLVESGEAFF. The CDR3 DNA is TGTGCCAGCAGCTTGGTTGAGTCGGGTGAAGCTTTCTTT.

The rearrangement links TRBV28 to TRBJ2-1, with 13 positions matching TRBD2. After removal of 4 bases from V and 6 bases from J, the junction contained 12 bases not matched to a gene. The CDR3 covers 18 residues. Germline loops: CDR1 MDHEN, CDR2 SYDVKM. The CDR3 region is CASSSWTSGGRLGNEQFF. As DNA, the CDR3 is TGTGCCAGCAGTTCCTGGACTAGCGGGGGCCGTCTTGGCAATGAGCAGTTCTTC. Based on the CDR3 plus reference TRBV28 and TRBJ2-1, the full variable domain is DVKVTQSSRYLVKRTGEKVFLECVQDMDHENMFWYRQDPGLGLRLIYFSYDVKMKEKGDIPEGYSVSREKKERFSLILESASTNQTSMYLCASSSWTSGGRLGNEQFFGPGTRLTVL.

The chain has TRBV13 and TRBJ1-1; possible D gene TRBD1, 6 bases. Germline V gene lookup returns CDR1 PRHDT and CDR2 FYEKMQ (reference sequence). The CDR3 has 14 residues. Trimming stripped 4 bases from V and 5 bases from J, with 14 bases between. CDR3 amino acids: CASSSDRTATEAFF. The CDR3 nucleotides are TGTGCCAGCAGCTCCGATCGGACAGCTACTGAAGCTTTCTTT.

The DNA for the CDR3 is TGTGCCAGTAAAGAGAGCGATGAGCAGTTCTTC. It yields the protein CASKESDEQFF. The chain links TRBV19 to TRBJ2-1; D unclear. The CDR3 runs to 11 residues. Trimming cost V 7 bases and J 8 bases, with 9 bases left between them. CDR1 and CDR2 (germline): LNHDA, SQIVND (reference sequence).

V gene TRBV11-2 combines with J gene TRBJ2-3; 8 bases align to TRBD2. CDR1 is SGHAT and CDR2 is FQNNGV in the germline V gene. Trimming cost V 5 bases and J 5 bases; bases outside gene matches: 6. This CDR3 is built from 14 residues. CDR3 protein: CASSHGRAGDTQYF. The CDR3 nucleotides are TGTGCCAGCAGCCACGGGAGGGCCGGAGATACGCAGTATTTT.

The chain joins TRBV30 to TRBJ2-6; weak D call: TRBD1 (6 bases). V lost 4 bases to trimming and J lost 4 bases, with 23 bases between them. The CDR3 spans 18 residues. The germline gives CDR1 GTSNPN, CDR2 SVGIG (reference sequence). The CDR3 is CAWTNRAETPPGANVLTF. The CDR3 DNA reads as TGTGCCTGGACGAACAGGGCCGAAACACCACCCGGGGCCAACGTCCTGACTTTC. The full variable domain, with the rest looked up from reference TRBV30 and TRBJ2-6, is SQTIHQWPATLVQPVGSPLSLECTVEGTSNPNLYWYRQAAGRGLQLLFYSVGIGQISSEVPQNLSASRPQDRQFILSSKKLLLSDSGFYLCAWTNRAETPPGANVLTFGAGSRLTVL.

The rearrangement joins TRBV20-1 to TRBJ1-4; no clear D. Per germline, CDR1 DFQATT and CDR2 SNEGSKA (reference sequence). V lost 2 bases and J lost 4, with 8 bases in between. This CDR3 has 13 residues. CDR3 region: CSARTPFNEKLFF. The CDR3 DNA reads TGCAGTGCTAGAACCCCTTTTAATGAAAAACTGTTTTTT.

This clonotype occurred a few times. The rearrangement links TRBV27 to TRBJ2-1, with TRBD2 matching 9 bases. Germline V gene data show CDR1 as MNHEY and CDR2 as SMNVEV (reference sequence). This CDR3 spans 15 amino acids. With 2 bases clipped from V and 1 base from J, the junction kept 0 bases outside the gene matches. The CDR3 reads CASSLAGGSYNEQFF. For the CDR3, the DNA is TGTGCCAGCAGTTTAGCGGGAGGGTCCTACAATGAGCAGTTCTTC.

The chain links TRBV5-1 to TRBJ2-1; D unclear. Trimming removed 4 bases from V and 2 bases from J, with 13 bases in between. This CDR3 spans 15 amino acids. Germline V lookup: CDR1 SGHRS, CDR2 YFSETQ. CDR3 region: CASSQESVPYNEQFF. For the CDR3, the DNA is TGCGCCAGCAGCCAAGAGAGCGTCCCCTACAATGAGCAGTTCTTC.

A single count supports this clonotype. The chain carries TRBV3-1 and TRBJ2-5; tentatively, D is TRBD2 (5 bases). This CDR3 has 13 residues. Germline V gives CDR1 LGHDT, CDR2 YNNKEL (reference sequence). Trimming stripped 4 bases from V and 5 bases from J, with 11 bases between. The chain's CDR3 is CASSPTSSETQYF. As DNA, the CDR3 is TGTGCCAGCAGCCCTACTAGTTCGGAGACCCAGTACTTC.

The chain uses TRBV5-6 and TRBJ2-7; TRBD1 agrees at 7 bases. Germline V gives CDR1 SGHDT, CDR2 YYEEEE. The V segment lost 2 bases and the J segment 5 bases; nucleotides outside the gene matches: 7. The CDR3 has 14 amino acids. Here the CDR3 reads CASSFGRGYNEQYF. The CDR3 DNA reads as TGTGCCAGCAGCTTCGGCAGGGGGTATAACGAGCAGTACTTC.

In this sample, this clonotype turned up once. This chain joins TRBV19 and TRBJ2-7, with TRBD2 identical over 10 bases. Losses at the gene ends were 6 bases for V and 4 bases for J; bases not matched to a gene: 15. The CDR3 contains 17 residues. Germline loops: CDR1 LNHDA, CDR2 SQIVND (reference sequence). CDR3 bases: TGTGCCAGTAGGAGGGCTAGCGGGGGTGATATCATTTACGAGCAGTACTTC. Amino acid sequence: CASRRASGGDIIYEQYF.

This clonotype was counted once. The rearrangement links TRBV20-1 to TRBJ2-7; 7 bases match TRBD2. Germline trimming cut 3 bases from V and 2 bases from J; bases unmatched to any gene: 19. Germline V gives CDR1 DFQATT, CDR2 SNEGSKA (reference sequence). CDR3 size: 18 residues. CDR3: CSASIATRTSLFPYEQYF. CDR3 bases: TGCAGTGCTAGTATCGCTACGAGGACTAGTCTGTTCCCCTACGAGCAGTACTTC.

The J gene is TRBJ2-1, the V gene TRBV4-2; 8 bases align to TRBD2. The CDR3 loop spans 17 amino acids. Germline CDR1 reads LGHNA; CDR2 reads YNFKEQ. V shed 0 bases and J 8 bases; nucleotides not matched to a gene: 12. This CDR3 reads CASSQDSTGRGAYEQFF. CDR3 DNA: TGTGCCAGCAGCCAAGATAGTACCGGGAGGGGGGCCTATGAGCAGTTCTTC.

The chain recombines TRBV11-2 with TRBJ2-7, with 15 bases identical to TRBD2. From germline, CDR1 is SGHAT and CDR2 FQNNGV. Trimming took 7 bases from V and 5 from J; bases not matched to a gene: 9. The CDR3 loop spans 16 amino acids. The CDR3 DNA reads TGTGCCAGCACCGCGGGACTAGCGGGAGGTCGGGACGAGCAGTACTTC. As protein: CASTAGLAGGRDEQYF. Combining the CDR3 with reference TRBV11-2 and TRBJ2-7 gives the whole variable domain EAGVAQSPRYKIIEKRQSVAFWCNPISGHATLYWYQQILGQGPKLLIQFQNNGVVDDSQLPKDRFSAERLKGVDSTLKIQPAKLEDSAVYLCASTAGLAGGRDEQYFGPGTRLTVT.

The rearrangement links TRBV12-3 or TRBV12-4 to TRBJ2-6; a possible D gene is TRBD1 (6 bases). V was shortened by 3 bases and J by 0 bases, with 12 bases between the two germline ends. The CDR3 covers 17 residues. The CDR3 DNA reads TGTGCCAGCAGTTTCCCATTGACAGGCTCTGGGGCCAACGTCCTGACTTTC. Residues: CASSFPLTGSGANVLTF.

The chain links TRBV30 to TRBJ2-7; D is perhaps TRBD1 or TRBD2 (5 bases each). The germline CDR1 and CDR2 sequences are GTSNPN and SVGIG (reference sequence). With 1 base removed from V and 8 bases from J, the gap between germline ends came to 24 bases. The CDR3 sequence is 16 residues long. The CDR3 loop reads CAWSGLEGTPSRQQYF. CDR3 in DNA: TGTGCCTGGAGTGGATTAGAGGGGACCCCGTCCCGGCAGCAGTACTTC.